This T cell receptor beta chain is from a study of a mutant IDH1 vaccine in newly diagnosed glioma. At the level of the study: Treated patients, averaging around 40 years, were about 60% male and about 40% female. Broader study findings: Shifts in the top peripheral T cell clonotypes seemed unrelated to pseudoprogression.

The CDR3 consists of 13 residues. Per the germline V gene, CDR1 is GTSNPN and CDR2 is SVGIG (reference sequence). V shed 5 bases, J shed 4 bases, and the junction held 3 bases outside the gene matches. Time point in this sample: week 35, safety follow-up. Vaccinated patients received 300 ug of mutant IDH1 20-mer peptide per dose, with topical imiquimod. New WHO grade 3 or 4 astrocytomas that were IDH1-mutant and ATRX-lost occurred in the donors. Sequenced by immunoSEQ multiplex PCR; TCRdb stores in-frame clones only, minus some. The data hold approximately 50,000 clones, with around nine tenths observed a single time. As to this clone: The target antigen is unknown.

Sequencing was performed on PBMCs, taken from a glioma patient whose treatment included an IDH1 peptide vaccine. This sequence was found in a woman between 35 and 50 years old with glioma. The chain couples TRBV30 to TRBJ1-4; TRBD1 agrees at 8 bases. The CDR3 loop is CAWGGQGNEKLFF. CDR3 nucleotides: TGTGCCTGGGGCGGACAGGGTAATGAAAAACTGTTTTTT.